This T cell receptor (beta chain) originates from a study of blood T cell repertoires in COVID-19 (dated by TCRdb to between 2020 and 2021). Describing the broader study: Collaborator samples came from the United States, Italy and Spain and covered acute and convalescent phases of COVID-19. Sample metadata almost always included a de-identified subject ID, COVID-19 status, age in years and sex. The prospective study material was composed of cDNA or gDNA derived from T cells, B-cell-depleted T cells, or PBMCs. Where available, HLA class I and class II types were obtained from metadata supplied by the sample provider rather than from assay-based typing. Samples came from the ongoing ImmuneRACE study (first 160 participants) plus 1,254 subjects from 6 global collaborators. Subjects who had been exposed to COVID-19, were actively infected with it, or had recovered from it provided the deeply sampled blood TCRbeta repertoires that made up the dataset. A freely available public database, intended as a resource for researchers studying the immune response to SARS-CoV-2, is where the repertoires were released.

The immunoSEQ Assay, a bias-controlled multiplex PCR, was used to amplify TCRbeta CDR3 regions from genomic DNA. The study's own analysis went as follows. Within the assay, amplification of reference gene primers was used to estimate how many nucleated cells each sample contained. Sequence reads were collapsed and filtered to measure the absolute abundance of every unique TCRbeta CDR3 rearrangement. For each sample, productive Simpson clonality was calculated by taking the square root of Simpson's diversity index across productive rearrangements. This immuneACCESS table, as held by TCRdb, lists in-frame sequences with V and J called but not all clones. Of the missing ones, under half trace to an unresolved V gene in checked studies; the others have no known cause. The DNA gave D and trimming, while V, J and clone size come from that table. In this sample the table shows about 180,000 clones, around 83% of which occur a single time. Together, the top ten hold approximately 6.2% of the sample.

In the case of this clone: Its binding antigen is unknown. Base qualities are not recorded, but no much larger clone differs from it by a single base.

The CDR3 starts with the cysteine, ends with the phenylalanine, and has 17 residues. Only the CDR3 portion is preserved as DNA: 51 bases, with reading frame beginning at the first base. The germline V gene (reference sequence) sets CDR1 to MNHEY and CDR2 to SMNVEV. The junction shows trimming of 4 bases on V and 3 bases on J, and the gene matches do not reach 9 bases of it. Enrolling through a virtual design, the prospective study's participants ranged in age from roughly 18 to 95 years and lived across 20 to 30 United States geographic areas. In the prospective study, participants were assigned to cohorts based on the clinical history participants reported in a screening survey and a study questionnaire. For ImmuneRACE Cohort 3, a participant was defined as recovered based on two consecutive negative NP/OP PCR tests, clearance by a healthcare professional, or resolution of symptoms. In the prospective study, mobile phlebotomists collected whole blood, serum and a nasopharyngeal or oropharyngeal swab from each participant. Prospective study participants could optionally give additional blood draws and questionnaires over an approximately 2-month period. Blood samples from the prospective study were shipped frozen or at room temperature prior to DNA extraction.

General conclusions and limits of the study: Clinical and demographic metadata were provided uncurated, with the amount varying by source and participant.

The V and J segments used are TRBV27 and TRBJ2-5; the central 12 bases match TRBD2. Sequenced: PBMCs or T cells enriched from blood (not recorded which). The source of this sequence is a man aged 40-49 years who had recovered from COVID-19. The CDR3 in this case is CASSSPRLAGAKETQYF. The sequenced DNA: TGTGCCAGCAGTTCCCCCCGACTAGCGGGAGCGAAAGAGACCCAGTACTTC.